This T cell receptor (beta chain) was observed in a study of shared clonotypes between healthy human individuals. The CDR3 spans 14 residues. V lost 0 bases, J lost 2 bases, and 8 bases lay in between. Germline V lookup: CDR1 SGHVS, CDR2 FQNEAQ. CD45RO-negative, CCR7-positively selected cells formed the naive CD8 fraction, excluding terminally differentiated effector memory CD45RA+ cells. To note about this clone: Different DNA sequences within this sample yield the same CDR3.

Sequencing was performed with immunoSEQ multiplex PCR; in TCRdb, only in-frame clones are kept and a portion is missing. This sample has some 2.1 million clones, with about 94% found just once. This TCR derives from a man younger than 30 in good health. Sequencing was performed on naive CD8+ T cells sorted from blood. The V call is TRBV7-8, the J call TRBJ2-7; D possibly corresponds to TRBD1 (6 bases). The CDR3 DNA reads TGTGCCAGCAGCTTAGCGGGGGCCACCTACGAGCAGTACTTC. Protein product: CASSLAGATYEQYF.